The source of this T cell receptor beta chain is a study of blood T cells in healthy people across ages. Together with a sample-barcoded 5' primer, a J-beta primer mix was included in a second PCR lasting about 7 to 11 cycles. Tags on each cDNA molecule came from a template-switch adaptor with 12 random nucleotides. Using its own MiXCR run on the 5' RACE reads, TCRdb lists one record per CDR3 protein. The sample contains hundreds of thousands of distinct CDR3 sequences, about 30% of which appear only once. In this sample, this clonotype turned up many times. A much more abundant neighbour one base away suggests this may be a read error. Germline V gene data show CDR1 as DFQATT and CDR2 as SNEGSKA (reference sequence). CDR3 size: 17 residues. Unmatched junction bases numbered 17, after V lost 0 bases and J lost 11 bases. Ranging in age from about 6 to 100, the donors were healthy Caucasian individuals from Russia. Per individual sample, total RNA of at least 5 micrograms was extracted.

The source is a woman aged 80 or over in good health. V is TRBV20-1 and J is TRBJ2-5; 11 bases align to TRBD2. The sequencing input was blood. CDR3 bases: TGCAGTGCTAGAGAGGGTAGCGGGGGGGCGGTATGGAATGAGCAGTACTTC. It is translated as CSAREGSGGAVWNEQYF.